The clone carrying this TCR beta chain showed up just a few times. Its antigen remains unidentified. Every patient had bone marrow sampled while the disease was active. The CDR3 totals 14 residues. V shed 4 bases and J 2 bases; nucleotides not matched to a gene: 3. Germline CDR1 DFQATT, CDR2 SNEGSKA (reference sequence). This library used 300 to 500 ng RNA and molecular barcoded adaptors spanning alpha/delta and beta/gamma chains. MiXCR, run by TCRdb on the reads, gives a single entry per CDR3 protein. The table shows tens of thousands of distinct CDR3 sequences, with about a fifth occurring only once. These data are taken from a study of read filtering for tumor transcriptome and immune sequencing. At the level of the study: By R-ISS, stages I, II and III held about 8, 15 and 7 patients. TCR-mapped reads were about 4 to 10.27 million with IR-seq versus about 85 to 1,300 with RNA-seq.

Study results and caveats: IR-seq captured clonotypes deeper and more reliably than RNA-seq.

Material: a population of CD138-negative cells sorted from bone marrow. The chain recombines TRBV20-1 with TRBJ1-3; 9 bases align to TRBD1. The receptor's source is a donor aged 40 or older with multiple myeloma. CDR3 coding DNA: TGCAGTGCTACCACAGGGGGCCCTGGAAACACCATATATTTT. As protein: CSATTGGPGNTIYF.